Each of the 30 T cell receptor beta chains below was sequenced from the same sample in a study of T cell responses to AZD1222 COVID-19 vaccine. Here immunoSEQ multiplex PCR was the method, and the copy in TCRdb shows in-frame clones only, minus some. The sample yields approximately 120,000 clones, about 88% seen once. The sample here was peripheral blood, taken on day 0 of AZD1222 vaccination. The receptor source for this set is an adult in good health.

V gene TRBV5-4 combines with J gene TRBJ1-4, with a possible D match to TRBD1 (6 bases). The CDR3 runs to 17 residues. V was clipped by 1 base and J by 0 bases, with 13 bases between them. Germline values: CDR1 SGHNT, CDR2 YYREEE (reference sequence). The CDR3 is CASSLWAGVTTNEKLFF. The CDR3 nucleotides read TGTGCCAGCAGCTTGTGGGCAGGGGTCACAACTAATGAAAAACTGTTTTTT.

In its sample, this clone was seen a few times. The rearrangement uses TRBV28 and TRBJ1-6, with a tentative D call TRBD1 (5 bases). Per germline, CDR1 MDHEN and CDR2 SYDVKM. The CDR3 is made up of 14 amino acids. Trimming stripped 4 bases from V and 8 bases from J, with 12 bases between. The CDR3 coding sequence is TGTGCCAGCAGTTCGGGGCAGGGCGATTCACCCCTCCACTTT. Protein: CASSSGQGDSPLHF.

The DNA of the CDR3 is TGTGCCAGCAGTGAATGGGAGGGGGGGATGAACACTGAAGCTTTCTTT. As protein: CASSEWEGGMNTEAFF. The chain uses TRBV25-1 and TRBJ1-1, with a tentative D call TRBD1 (6 bases). Germline V lookup: CDR1 MGHDK, CDR2 SYGVNS. Trimming left V 1 base short and J 0 bases short, with 12 bases between. The CDR3 covers 16 residues.

This clone was recorded only once. The V gene is TRBV9, the J gene TRBJ2-3, with 12 nucleotides matching TRBD2. From germline, CDR1 is SGDLS and CDR2 YYNGEE. V was pared by 4 bases and J by 5 bases, with 11 bases of the junction left unmatched. CDR3 length: 17 amino acids. The CDR3 reads CASSTSPSGGALDTQYF. Here the CDR3 DNA reads TGTGCCAGCAGCACCAGTCCTAGCGGGGGGGCCTTAGATACGCAGTATTTT. The whole variable domain, remainder taken from reference TRBV9 and TRBJ2-3, is DSGVTQTPKHLITATGQRVTLRCSPRSGDLSVYWYQQSLDQGLQFLIQYYNGEERAKGNILERFSAQQFPDLHSELNLSSLELGDSALYFCASSTSPSGGALDTQYFGPGTRLTVL.

This chain uses TRBV5-6 with TRBJ1-2, with 11 nucleotides matching TRBD1. V shed 4 bases and J 4 bases; nucleotides not matched to a gene: 6. The CDR3 is 15 residues long. Looked up from germline, CDR1 is SGHDT and CDR2 is YYEEEE. The CDR3 DNA follows: TGTGCCAGCAGCCCCGGACAGGGGGCAATCTATGGCTACACCTTC. Its protein product is CASSPGQGAIYGYTF.

The chain carries TRBV29-1 and TRBJ2-7; 12 bases agree with TRBD2. Germline V CDR1 and CDR2: SQVTM, ANQGSEA. The CDR3 is 14 residues long. V shed 7 bases, J shed 3 bases, and the junction held 7 bases outside the gene matches. The CDR3 loop reads CSARTSGNSYEQYF. CDR3 bases: TGCAGCGCCAGGACTAGCGGGAACAGCTACGAGCAGTACTTC.

The rearrangement uses TRBV4-3 and TRBJ1-3; a weak D match, TRBD1 (6 bases). Per germline, CDR1 LGHNA and CDR2 YSLEER. This CDR3 contains 14 residues. V was trimmed by 0 bases and J by 7 bases, leaving 10 bases between them. In nucleotides, the CDR3 is TGCGCCAGCAGCCAAGAGAGGGGGGGGAACACCATATATTTT. Translated: CASSQERGGNTIYF.

The rearrangement uses TRBV29-1 and TRBJ1-1; TRBD1 aligns across 7 bases. The germline V gene encodes CDR1 SQVTM and CDR2 ANQGSEA. This CDR3 spans 16 amino acids. V shed 4 bases and J 2 bases; nucleotides not matched to a gene: 13. CDR3 sequence: CSVVGAQGGQNTEAFF. The DNA for the CDR3 is TGCAGCGTTGTAGGGGCGCAGGGGGGGCAAAACACTGAAGCTTTCTTT.

This chain connects TRBV10-3 to TRBJ1-5; TRBD1 agrees at 9 bases. Losses at the gene ends were 10 bases for V and 2 bases for J; bases not matched to a gene: 15. Germline CDR1 is ENHRY and CDR2 is SYGVKD. The CDR3 covers 17 residues. CDR3 amino acids: CANPGTGWTRRNQPQHF. CDR3 nucleotide sequence: TGTGCCAACCCCGGGACAGGGTGGACAAGGCGCAATCAGCCCCAGCATTTT.

This chain links TRBV7-2 with TRBJ2-7, with D unclear. The CDR3 is 13 amino acids. The germline V gene has CDR1 SGHTA and CDR2 FQGNSA. With 5 bases removed from V and 6 bases from J, the gap between germline ends came to 14 bases. CDR3 coding DNA: TGTGCCAGCAGCCTCGGTTACTCGCGCGAGCAGTACTTC. Translated: CASSLGYSREQYF.

The chain uses TRBV5-1 and TRBJ2-1; 11 nucleotides agree with TRBD2. CDR1 is SGHRS and CDR2 is YFSETQ in the germline V gene. Trimming took 5 bases from V and 0 from J; bases not matched to a gene: 4. The CDR3 loop spans 16 amino acids. The CDR3 sequence is CASRAGTSGSYNEQFF. The CDR3 DNA sequence: TGCGCCAGCAGAGCCGGGACTAGCGGCTCCTACAATGAGCAGTTCTTC.

The chain links TRBV4-2 to TRBJ1-1, with no clear D. Between the trimmed V and J ends, which lost 0 bases and 5 bases, there was a span of 16 bases. CDR1 is LGHNA and CDR2 is YNFKEQ in the germline V gene. The length of the CDR3 is 16 residues. This CDR3 reads CASSQDTGIGSTEAFF. The CDR3 nucleotides read TGTGCCAGCAGCCAAGATACGGGGATCGGTTCGACTGAAGCTTTCTTT.

The V call is TRBV6-6, the J call TRBJ1-5; TRBD1 matches at 8 bases. J was trimmed by 6 bases and V by 4 bases; bases with no gene match: 8. The germline V gene encodes CDR1 MNHNY and CDR2 SVGAGI (reference sequence). The CDR3 sequence is 15 residues long. CDR3 protein: CASSFTGTGAQPQHF. DNA of the CDR3: TGTGCCAGCAGTTTCACCGGGACAGGAGCTCAGCCCCAGCATTTT.

This chain connects TRBV10-3 to TRBJ1-2, with a weak D call TRBD1 (5 bases). The CDR3 length is 11 residues. The V gene's germline CDR1 is ENHRY and CDR2 SYGVKD. V was shortened by 8 bases and J by 6 bases, with 10 bases between the two germline ends. CDR3 in DNA: TGTGCCATCCAGGGTCTAGATGGCTACACCTTC. Protein sequence: CAIQGLDGYTF.

This clone was counted between two and nine times. The chain couples TRBV13 to TRBJ1-4, with 7 positions matching TRBD1. CDR3 length: 15 amino acids. V dropped 2 bases and J dropped 1; count of bases not matched to a gene: 1. Germline V gives CDR1 PRHDT, CDR2 FYEKMQ (reference sequence). The CDR3 DNA reads TGTGCCAGCAGCTTAAGGACAGGAACTAATGAAAAACTGTTTTTT. Amino acid sequence: CASSLRTGTNEKLFF.

The rearrangement joins TRBV5-1 to TRBJ2-7; 10 nucleotides align to TRBD1. CDR3 length: 14 residues. J lost 6 bases, V lost 4 bases, and 7 bases had no gene match. Germline values: CDR1 SGHRS, CDR2 YFSETQ. CDR3 sequence: CASSRTGTGAEQYF. The CDR3, as DNA: TGCGCCAGCAGCCGGACCGGGACAGGGGCCGAGCAGTACTTC.

The rearrangement joins TRBV7-2 to TRBJ2-7; weak D call: TRBD2 (6 bases). The CDR3 spans 16 residues. Trimming removed 2 bases from V and 6 bases from J, with 20 bases in between. The germline CDR1 and CDR2 sequences are SGHTA and FQGNSA. This CDR3 reads CASSLLGGAPYIEQYF. The CDR3 nucleotides read TGTGCCAGCAGCTTATTGGGCGGGGCCCCCTATATCGAGCAGTACTTC.

The chain combines TRBV18 with TRBJ1-3; D gene uncertain. V was trimmed by 2 bases and J by 0 bases, leaving 8 bases between them. The CDR3 spans 15 residues. CDR1 KGHSH and CDR2 LQKENI come from the germline V gene. CDR3 region: CASSPGVYSGNTIYF. In DNA form, the CDR3 reads TGTGCCAGCTCACCAGGGGTATACTCTGGAAACACCATATATTTT.

This sequence joins TRBV7-9 and TRBJ1-2; D unresolved. The CDR3 extends over 13 amino acids. V gave up 3 bases and J gave up 0 bases, with 5 bases separating them. Germline assignment: CDR1 SEHNR and CDR2 FQNEAQ (reference sequence). CDR3 nucleotide sequence: TGTGCCAGCAGCTTTCGCACTAACTATGGCTACACCTTC. This codes for CASSFRTNYGYTF. Supplemented by reference TRBV7-9 and TRBJ1-2, the full variable domain reads DTGVSQNPRHKITKRGQNVTFRCDPISEHNRLYWYRQTLGQGPEFLTYFQNEAQLEKSRLLSDRFSAERPKGSFSTLEIQRTEQGDSAMYLCASSFRTNYGYTFGSGTRLTVV.

This chain connects TRBV10-2 to TRBJ1-5; perhaps TRBD1 as D (5 bases). The CDR3 covers 15 residues. Germline V gene lookup returns CDR1 WSHSY and CDR2 SAAADI. The V end was cut by 3 bases, the J end by 1 base, with 10 bases between. The CDR3 region is CASSDRTLSNQPQHF. CDR3 coding DNA: TGCGCCAGCAGTGACAGGACACTAAGCAATCAGCCCCAGCATTTT.

V is TRBV7-9 and J is TRBJ2-3, with no clear D. The CDR3 sequence is 14 residues long. Between the trimmed V and J ends, which lost 11 bases and 5 bases, there was a span of 20 bases. Germline V gene lookup returns CDR1 SEHNR and CDR2 FQNEAQ (reference sequence). In DNA form, the CDR3 reads TGTGCCGGGTCCGCCCGTAGGGATAAAGATACGCAGTATTTT. Amino acid sequence: CAGSARRDKDTQYF.

This chain joins TRBV7-9 and TRBJ2-7; D remains unclear. The CDR3 covers 12 residues. V was trimmed by 1 base and J by 6 bases, leaving 7 bases between them. Germline V lookup: CDR1 SEHNR, CDR2 FQNEAQ (reference sequence). The CDR3 sequence is CASSLDWGEQYF. The CDR3 DNA reads as TGTGCCAGCAGCTTAGACTGGGGCGAGCAGTACTTC.

The rearrangement uses TRBV13 and TRBJ2-5, with 8 bases matching TRBD2. The trim removed 6 bases at V and 5 bases at J, leaving 11 bases unmatched. This CDR3 is built from 15 residues. Germline lookup yields CDR1 PRHDT and CDR2 FYEKMQ (reference sequence). Written as DNA, the CDR3 is TGTGCCAGCAGGAAGACAGCGGGAGATTCGGAGACCCAGTACTTC. It is translated as CASRKTAGDSETQYF.

The chain recombines TRBV3-1 (or the pseudogene TRBV3-2) with TRBJ1-1, with D maybe TRBD1 (5 bases). CDR1 LGHDT and CDR2 YNNKEL come from the germline V gene (reference sequence). The CDR3 runs 14 residues. The V and J ends lost 5 bases and 1 base respectively, with 11 bases between them. The CDR3 DNA reads TGTGCCAGCAGCTACGGACACGGGAACACTGAAGCTTTCTTT. Encoded protein: CASSYGHGNTEAFF.

The genes are TRBV7-8 and TRBJ1-2; D not certain. The germline CDR1 and CDR2 sequences are SGHVS and FQNEAQ. The V end lost 5 bases, the J end lost 2 bases, and 9 bases lay between the germline ends. The CDR3 is 13 amino acids. CDR3 coding DNA: TGTGCCAGCAGCGTGCAGGAGAACTATGGCTACACCTTC. Translated: CASSVQENYGYTF.

The V and J genes are TRBV25-1 and TRBJ2-7; 8 nucleotides match TRBD1. The CDR3 totals 15 residues. Germline V lookup: CDR1 MGHDK, CDR2 SYGVNS. With 5 bases clipped from V and 5 bases from J, the junction kept 11 bases outside the gene matches. Here the CDR3 reads CASSPWTGRSDEQYF. The CDR3 DNA reads TGTGCCAGCAGTCCTTGGACAGGGAGGTCCGACGAGCAGTACTTC.

This sequence joins TRBV21-1 and TRBJ2-3; the table's D call TRBD2 went unverified against the DNA. TRBV21-1 is a pseudogene locus. The CDR3 covers 16 residues. This CDR3 is CASSKDASGGTDTQYF. The DNA for the CDR3 is TGTGCCAGCAGCAAAGACGCTAGCGGGGGAACAGATACGCAGTATTTT.

The CDR3 here is CASSPLTTTNEKLFF. Written as DNA, the CDR3 is TGTGCCAGCTCACCCCTTACCACAACTAATGAAAAACTGTTTTTT. The V gene is TRBV18, the J gene TRBJ1-4, with D hard to call. The CDR3 runs 15 residues. Germline loops: CDR1 KGHSH, CDR2 LQKENI. Trimming stripped 3 bases from V and 0 bases from J, with 8 bases between.

This chain links TRBV27 with TRBJ1-1; TRBD1 matches 8 bases. This CDR3 has 15 residues. Germline V lookup: CDR1 MNHEY, CDR2 SMNVEV (reference sequence). Trimming removed 5 bases from V and 5 bases from J; junction bases left unmatched: 10. CDR3 sequence (DNA): TGTGCCAGCAGTCTCTTCACAGGGGGACTTACTGAAGCTTTCTTT. It codes for CASSLFTGGLTEAFF.

As regards this clone: This CDR3 is also generated by other DNA sequences in the sample. V usage is TRBV5-4 and J usage is TRBJ2-6; D call uncertain. CDR1 and CDR2 from the germline V gene are SGHNT and YYREEE (reference sequence). V was trimmed by 3 bases and J by 1 base, leaving 5 bases between them. The CDR3 extends over 14 amino acids. The CDR3 coding sequence is TGTGCCAGCAGCTCCGAGTCTGGGGCCAACGTCCTGACTTTC. Translating gives CASSSESGANVLTF.